Listed here is a single T cell receptor (beta chain). The source of the sample is a study of blood T cell repertoires in COVID-19. Looked up from germline, CDR1 is LNHDA and CDR2 is SQIVND (reference sequence). There are 14 residues in the CDR3. Trimming removed 3 bases from V and 7 bases from J, with 16 bases in between. The data were produced by immunoSEQ multiplex PCR, yet TCRdb's version contains in-frame clones alone and is incomplete. The table has about 310,000 clones, over 75% seen once. This receptor was taken from a man aged 50 to 59 with active or convalescent COVID-19. V usage is TRBV19 and J usage is TRBJ2-7; D possibly corresponds to TRBD2 (6 bases). Sequencing used peripheral blood. CDR3 sequence: CASSIRTGALEQYF. The CDR3, as DNA: TGTGCCAGTAGTATTCGAACGGGAGCCTTGGAGCAGTACTTC. Looking up the rest from reference TRBV19 and TRBJ2-7 gives the full variable domain: DGGITQSPKYLFRKEGQNVTLSCEQNLNHDAMYWYRQDPGQGLRLIYYSQIVNDFQKGDIAEGYSVSREKKESFPLTVTSAQKNPTAFYLCASSIRTGALEQYFGPGTRLTVT.